This T cell receptor (beta chain) was retrieved from a study of cytomegalovirus exposure and HLA in healthy donors. Researchers ran the PCR with 60 Vbeta and 13 Jbeta primers. In the original analysis: Approximately 12 million of tens of millions of unique TCR beta chains were shared, per a later count. Data came from immunoSEQ multiplex PCR; TCRdb stores just in-frame clones and leaves some out. The DNA gave D and trimming, while V, J and clone size come from that table. The data show fewer than 200,000 clones, with 65% to 75% seen just once and roughly 1.6% held by the top ten. General study results and limits: HLA allele associations emerged for around 15,000 TCR beta sequences in a later analysis, at 0.05 false discovery rate.

A note on this clone: The antigen remains unidentified.

This clonotype was sampled from a girl aged 10 to 17 in good health and CMV-seronegative. The sequencing sample was made of PBMCs.

In DNA, the CDR3 is TGTGCCAGCAGCATTAGGTCAGGGGCGCCGGCACTGGGCACTGAAGCTTTCTTT. It translates to CASSIRSGAPALGTEAFF. The chain is built from TRBV7-8 and TRBJ1-1; D perhaps matches TRBD1 (6 bases). Per the germline V gene, CDR1 is SGHVS and CDR2 is FQNEAQ. Trimming left V 5 bases short and J 4 bases short, with 26 bases between. The CDR3 consists of 18 residues.